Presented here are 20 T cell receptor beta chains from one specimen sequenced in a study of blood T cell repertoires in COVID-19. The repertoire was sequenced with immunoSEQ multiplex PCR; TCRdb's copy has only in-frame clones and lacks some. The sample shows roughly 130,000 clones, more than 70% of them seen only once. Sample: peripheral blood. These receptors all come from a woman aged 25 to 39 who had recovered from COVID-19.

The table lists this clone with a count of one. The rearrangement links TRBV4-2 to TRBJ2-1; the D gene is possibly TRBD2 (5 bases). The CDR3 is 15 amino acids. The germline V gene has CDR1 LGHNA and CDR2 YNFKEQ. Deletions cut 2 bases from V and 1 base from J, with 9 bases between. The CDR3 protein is CASSQRTSSYNEQFF. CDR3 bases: TGTGCCAGCAGCCAAAGAACTAGTTCCTACAATGAGCAGTTCTTC.

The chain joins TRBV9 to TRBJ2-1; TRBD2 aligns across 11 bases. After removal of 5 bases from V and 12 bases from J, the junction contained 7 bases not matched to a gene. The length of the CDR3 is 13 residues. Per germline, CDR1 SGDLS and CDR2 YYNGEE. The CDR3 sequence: CASSGLAGGSQFF. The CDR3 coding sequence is TGTGCCAGCAGTGGCCTAGCGGGGGGTTCGCAGTTCTTC.

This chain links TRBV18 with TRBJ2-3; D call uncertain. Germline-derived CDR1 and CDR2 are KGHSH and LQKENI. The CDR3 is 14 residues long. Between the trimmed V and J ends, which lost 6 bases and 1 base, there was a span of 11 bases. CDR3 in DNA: TGTGCCAGCTCCCGCGTCGAGGGCACAGATACGCAGTATTTT. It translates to CASSRVEGTDTQYF.

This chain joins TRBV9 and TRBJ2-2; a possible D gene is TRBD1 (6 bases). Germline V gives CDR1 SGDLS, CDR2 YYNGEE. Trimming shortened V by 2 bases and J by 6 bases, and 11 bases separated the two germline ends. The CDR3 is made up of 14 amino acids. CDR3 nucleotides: TGTGCCAGCAGCGTTACAGGGTCGGCCGGGGAGCTGTTTTTT. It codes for CASSVTGSAGELFF.

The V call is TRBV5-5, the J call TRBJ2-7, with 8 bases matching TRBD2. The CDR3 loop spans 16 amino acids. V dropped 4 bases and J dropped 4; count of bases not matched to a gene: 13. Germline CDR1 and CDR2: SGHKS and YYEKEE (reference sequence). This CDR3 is CASSPRESGTSYEQYF. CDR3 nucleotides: TGTGCCAGCAGCCCCCGAGAAAGCGGGACTAGTTACGAGCAGTACTTC.

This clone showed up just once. The CDR3 region is CASRGRKGLHYEQYF. CDR3 sequence (DNA): TGTGCCAGCAGGGGGCGAAAGGGACTACACTACGAGCAGTACTTC. The chain links TRBV27 to TRBJ2-7; 7 nucleotides line up with TRBD2. V was clipped by 6 bases and J by 3 bases; unmatched bases: 11. CDR1 and CDR2 from the germline V gene are MNHEY and SMNVEV (reference sequence). CDR3 length equals 15 residues.

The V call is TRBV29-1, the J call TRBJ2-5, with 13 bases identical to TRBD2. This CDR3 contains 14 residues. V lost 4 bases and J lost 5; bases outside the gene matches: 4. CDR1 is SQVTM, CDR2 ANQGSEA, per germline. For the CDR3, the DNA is TGCAGCGTTGGACTAGCGGGAGGTCAGGAGACCCAGTACTTC. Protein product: CSVGLAGGQETQYF.

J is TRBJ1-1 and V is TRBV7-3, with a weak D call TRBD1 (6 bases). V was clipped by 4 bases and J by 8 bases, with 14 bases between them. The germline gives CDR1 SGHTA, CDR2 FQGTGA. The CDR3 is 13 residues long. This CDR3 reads CASSSTPGTEAFF. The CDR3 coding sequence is TGTGCCAGCAGCTCGACCCCCGGGACAGAAGCTTTCTTT.

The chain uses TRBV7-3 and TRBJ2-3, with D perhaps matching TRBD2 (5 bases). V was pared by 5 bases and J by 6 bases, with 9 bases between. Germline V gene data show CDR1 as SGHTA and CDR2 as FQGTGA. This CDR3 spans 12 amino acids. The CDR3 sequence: CASSEGWDTQYF. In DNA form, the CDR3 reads TGTGCCAGCAGCGAGGGTTGGGATACGCAGTATTTT.

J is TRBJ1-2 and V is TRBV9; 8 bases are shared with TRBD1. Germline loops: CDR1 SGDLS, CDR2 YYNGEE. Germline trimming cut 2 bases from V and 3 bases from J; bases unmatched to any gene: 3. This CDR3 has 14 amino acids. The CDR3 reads CASSVDRVDYGYTF. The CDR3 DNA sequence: TGTGCCAGCAGCGTGGACAGGGTCGACTATGGCTACACCTTC. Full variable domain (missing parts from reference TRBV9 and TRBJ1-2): DSGVTQTPKHLITATGQRVTLRCSPRSGDLSVYWYQQSLDQGLQFLIQYYNGEERAKGNILERFSAQQFPDLHSELNLSSLELGDSALYFCASSVDRVDYGYTFGSGTRLTVV.

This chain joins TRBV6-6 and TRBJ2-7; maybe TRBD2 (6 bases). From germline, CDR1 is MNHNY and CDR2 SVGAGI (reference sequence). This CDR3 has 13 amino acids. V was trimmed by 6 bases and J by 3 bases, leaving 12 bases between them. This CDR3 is CASRAGPGYEQYF. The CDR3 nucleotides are TGTGCCAGCAGGGCGGGGCCAGGCTACGAGCAGTACTTC.

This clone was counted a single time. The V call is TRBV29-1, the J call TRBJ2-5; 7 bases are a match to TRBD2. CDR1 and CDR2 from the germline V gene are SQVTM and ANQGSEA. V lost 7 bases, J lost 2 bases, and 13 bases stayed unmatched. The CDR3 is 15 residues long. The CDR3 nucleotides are TGCAGCGCTAACCGGGACTACAAGGCACAAGAGACCCAGTACTTC. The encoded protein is CSANRDYKAQETQYF. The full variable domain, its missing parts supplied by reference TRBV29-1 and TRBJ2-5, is SAVISQKPSRDICQRGTSLTIQCQVDSQVTMMFWYRQQPGQSLTLIATANQGSEATYESGFVIDKFPISRPNLTFSTLTVSNMSPEDSSIYLCSANRDYKAQETQYFGPGTRLLVL.

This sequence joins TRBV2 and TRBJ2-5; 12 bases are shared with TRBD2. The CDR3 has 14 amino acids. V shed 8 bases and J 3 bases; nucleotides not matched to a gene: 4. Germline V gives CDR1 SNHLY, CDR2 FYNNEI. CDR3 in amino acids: CASVWTSGKETQYF. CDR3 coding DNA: TGTGCCAGCGTATGGACTAGCGGGAAAGAGACCCAGTACTTC.

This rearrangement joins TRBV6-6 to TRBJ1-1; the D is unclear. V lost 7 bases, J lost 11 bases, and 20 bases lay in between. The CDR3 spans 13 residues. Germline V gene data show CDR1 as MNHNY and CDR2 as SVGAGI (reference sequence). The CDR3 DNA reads TGTGCCAGCAAAGCGGACGGAACATCTTTTGCTTTCTTT. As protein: CASKADGTSFAFF.

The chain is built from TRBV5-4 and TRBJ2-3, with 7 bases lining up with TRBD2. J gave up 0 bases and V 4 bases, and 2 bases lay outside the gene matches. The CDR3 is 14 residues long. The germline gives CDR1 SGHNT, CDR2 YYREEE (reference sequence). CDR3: CASSRGGSTDTQYF. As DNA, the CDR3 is TGTGCCAGCAGCCGCGGGGGTAGCACAGATACGCAGTATTTT.

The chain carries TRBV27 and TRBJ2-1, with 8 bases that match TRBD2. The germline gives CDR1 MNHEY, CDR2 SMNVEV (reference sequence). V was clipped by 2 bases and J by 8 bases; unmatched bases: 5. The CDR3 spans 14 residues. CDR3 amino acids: CASSLISGSDEQFF. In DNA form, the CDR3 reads TGTGCCAGCAGTTTAATCAGCGGGAGCGATGAGCAGTTCTTC.

The CDR3 DNA follows: TGCGCCAGCAGCCAAGATCCAGGGGGTATTGGGGCCAACGTCCTGACTTTC. Amino acid sequence: CASSQDPGGIGANVLTF. The rearrangement joins TRBV4-1 to TRBJ2-6; 7 bases agree with TRBD1. This CDR3 spans 17 amino acids. V lost 0 bases, J lost 3 bases, and 5 bases stayed unmatched. Germline V gene data show CDR1 as MGHRA and CDR2 as YSYEKL.

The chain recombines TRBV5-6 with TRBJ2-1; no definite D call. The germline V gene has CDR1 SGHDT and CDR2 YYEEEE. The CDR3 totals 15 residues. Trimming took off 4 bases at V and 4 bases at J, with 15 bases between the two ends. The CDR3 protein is CASSRMRYLYNEQFF. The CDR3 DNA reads TGTGCCAGCAGCCGTATGAGGTACCTATACAATGAGCAGTTCTTC.

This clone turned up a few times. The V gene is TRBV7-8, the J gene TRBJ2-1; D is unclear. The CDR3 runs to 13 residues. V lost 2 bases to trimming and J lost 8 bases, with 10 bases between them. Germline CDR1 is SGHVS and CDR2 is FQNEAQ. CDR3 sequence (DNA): TGTGCCAGCAGCTTACCCGCCCAGGATGAGCAGTTCTTC. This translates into CASSLPAQDEQFF. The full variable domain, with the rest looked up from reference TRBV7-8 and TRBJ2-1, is GAGVSQSPRYKVAKRGQDVALRCDPISGHVSLFWYQQALGQGPEFLTYFQNEAQLDKSGLPSDRFFAERPEGSVSTLKIQRTQQEDSAVYLCASSLPAQDEQFFGPGTRLTVL.

The CDR3 nucleotides read TGTGCCAGCAGCTCCCCCGCAGGGAGGAATGAAAAACTGTTTTTT. Encoded protein: CASSSPAGRNEKLFF. V usage is TRBV3-1 (or the pseudogene TRBV3-2) and J usage is TRBJ1-4; D is perhaps TRBD1 (5 bases). The CDR3 has 15 amino acids. CDR1 and CDR2 (germline): LGHDT, YNNKEL (reference sequence). Trimming shortened V by 5 bases and J by 5 bases, and 15 bases separated the two germline ends.